The rows below give T cell receptor beta chains drawn from one sample of a study of shared clonotypes between healthy human individuals. Sequencing was performed with immunoSEQ multiplex PCR; in TCRdb, only in-frame clones are kept and a portion is missing. This sample has about 490,000 clones, with 65% to 85% found just once. The sequenced material came from PBMCs. These receptors originate from a woman in her thirties or forties in good health. Some clones in this sample may be carry-over from other donors' samples. CDR3s include the opening cysteine and the closing phenylalanine or tryptophan. Each record gives: V gene, J gene, CDR3 protein.

TRBV2	TRBJ1-2	CASSESFGDNYGYTF
TRBV7-8	TRBJ2-3	CASSLALATPLALSTDTQYF
TRBV6-1	TRBJ2-7	CASSEVIDTYEQYF
TRBV2	TRBJ2-7	CASYSEGAGEQYF
TRBV7-2	TRBJ1-2	CASSSEAGLNTGYTF
TRBV7-9	TRBJ1-2	CASSLGSGGGYGYTF
TRBV5-4	TRBJ2-7	CASSPQGGRADYEQYF
TRBV28	TRBJ1-1	CASSLGTGAEAFF
TRBV7-9	TRBJ2-5	CASSPRTGGYGKETQYF
TRBV30	TRBJ1-5	CAWNGGARDQPQHF
TRBV7-2	TRBJ2-3	CASSLELRDTQYF
TRBV6-1	TRBJ1-4	CASSERLGLPEKLFF
TRBV28	TRBJ1-5	CASSRPGGGQPQHF
TRBV2	TRBJ2-1	CASSDGSEQFF
TRBV5-1	TRBJ2-5	CASSPGLAGGPAQETQYF
TRBV11-2	TRBJ2-7	CASSRRGQLGGEQYF
TRBV11-2	TRBJ2-2	CASSNLAGSPGELFF
TRBV4-2	TRBJ2-1	CASSQAADQTYNEQFF
TRBV5-1	TRBJ2-1	CASSPGDSIYNEQFF